The 18 T cell receptor beta chains given below trace back to one sample, sequenced in a study of response to subunit inactivated influenza vaccine. TCRdb used MiXCR to reprocess the RT-PCR reads, holding one entry per CDR3 protein. The sample includes around 520,000 distinct CDR3 sequences, roughly 27% of them seen just once. The sequencing here drew on CD4+ T cells sorted from PBMCs, taken more than 4 days after vaccination. Every receptor here comes from a man between 45 and 60 years old who received an inactivated influenza vaccine.

The V and J genes are TRBV6-5 and TRBJ2-7, with 8 bases that match TRBD2. J was trimmed by 0 bases and V by 0 bases; bases with no gene match: 10. There are 18 residues in the CDR3. Germline CDR1 MNHEY, CDR2 SVGAGI. The CDR3 sequence: CASSYSFQRGKSSYEQYF. Written as DNA, the CDR3 is TGTGCCAGCAGTTACTCCTTCCAGCGGGGGAAGAGCTCCTACGAGCAGTACTTC.

The rearrangement uses TRBV29-1 and TRBJ2-3, with 15 bases fitting TRBD2. Germline V gene sequence: CDR1 SQVTM, CDR2 ANQGSEA. The ends lost 4 bases at V and 13 bases at J; junction bases unmatched: 3. The CDR3 is made up of 12 amino acids. The chain's CDR3 is CSVGTSGGAEYF. In DNA, the CDR3 is TGCAGCGTTGGGACTAGCGGGGGGGCTGAGTATTTT.

The chain combines TRBV6-2 or TRBV6-3 with TRBJ2-7; D remains unclear. The germline V gene has CDR1 MNHEY and CDR2 SVGEGT. The CDR3 sequence is 12 residues long. Between the trimmed V and J ends, which lost 1 base and 3 bases, there was a span of 4 bases. The CDR3 here is CASSYFDYEQYF. The CDR3 DNA is TGTGCCAGCAGTTACTTTGACTACGAGCAGTACTTC.

The chain uses TRBV7-9 and TRBJ2-3; maybe TRBD1 (5 bases). Germline V gene data show CDR1 as SEHNR and CDR2 as FQNEAQ (reference sequence). V lost 4 bases and J 2 bases, leaving 13 bases between the germline ends. This CDR3 has 15 amino acids. CDR3 sequence reads: CASSYTGRATDTQYF. CDR3 sequence (DNA): TGTGCCAGCAGCTACACTGGCAGGGCCACAGATACGCAGTATTTT. The whole variable domain, filled in from reference TRBV7-9 and TRBJ2-3, reads DTGVSQNPRHKITKRGQNVTFRCDPISEHNRLYWYRQTLGQGPEFLTYFQNEAQLEKSRLLSDRFSAERPKGSFSTLEIQRTEQGDSAMYLCASSYTGRATDTQYFGPGTRLTVL.

This clonotype was counted between two and nine times. The V call is TRBV4-1, the J call TRBJ2-1; 7 nucleotides align to TRBD1. Looked up from germline, CDR1 is MGHRA and CDR2 is YSYEKL. There are 14 residues in the CDR3. After removal of 5 bases from V and 6 bases from J, the junction contained 7 bases not matched to a gene. DNA for the CDR3: TGCGCCAGCAGCTCCTCCGACAGGGTCAATGAGCAGTTCTTC. It translates to CASSSSDRVNEQFF.

The rearrangement uses TRBV24-1 and TRBJ2-5; 9 bases align to TRBD2. Germline V lookup: CDR1 KGHDR, CDR2 SFDVKD. The CDR3 is made up of 16 amino acids. J lost 3 bases, V lost 4 bases, and 8 bases had no gene match. Written as DNA, the CDR3 is TGTGCCACCAGTGAGTTTAGCGGGAGCGGAGAAGAGACCCAGTACTTC. Protein sequence: CATSEFSGSGEETQYF.

This clonotype was picked up a small number of times. This rearrangement joins TRBV4-1 to TRBJ1-1, with D maybe TRBD1 (5 bases). Germline V gene sequence: CDR1 MGHRA, CDR2 YSYEKL. The CDR3 is 15 residues long. V lost 5 bases and J 0 bases, leaving 13 bases between the germline ends. CDR3 protein: CASSVQDSLNTEAFF. CDR3 nucleotides: TGCGCCAGCAGCGTACAAGACAGCCTGAACACTGAAGCTTTCTTT.

In the case of this clonotype: The conserved phenylalanine or tryptophan normally closing the CDR3 is absent here, so this likely arose from a read error. The chain couples TRBV18 to TRBJ1-5; D is possibly TRBD1 (6 bases). Trimming took off 2 bases at V and 6 bases at J, with 8 bases between the two ends. Per the germline V gene, CDR1 is KGHSH and CDR2 is LQKENI. The CDR3 consists of 13 residues. For the CDR3, the DNA is TGTGCCAGCTCACCAGAGGGGGTTCAGCCCCAGCATTTG. Protein product: CASSPEGVQPQHL.

V usage is TRBV7-8 and J usage is TRBJ2-6; D uncertain. Germline CDR1 reads SGHVS; CDR2 reads FQNEAQ. Trimming took 2 bases from V and 0 from J, leaving 8 bases between them. The CDR3 is 16 residues long. The CDR3: CASSLFPSSGANVLTF. Written as DNA, the CDR3 is TGTGCCAGCAGCTTATTCCCTAGCTCTGGGGCCAACGTCCTGACTTTC. Supplemented by reference TRBV7-8 and TRBJ2-6, the full variable domain reads GAGVSQSPRYKVAKRGQDVALRCDPISGHVSLFWYQQALGQGPEFLTYFQNEAQLDKSGLPSDRFFAERPEGSVSTLKIQRTQQEDSAVYLCASSLFPSSGANVLTFGAGSRLTVL.

This clonotype has only a few counts. The chain recombines TRBV11-2 with TRBJ2-3; no clear D gene. Between the trimmed V and J ends, which lost 5 bases and 2 bases, there was a span of 20 bases. CDR1 is SGHAT and CDR2 is FQNNGV in the germline V gene. CDR3 length equals 17 residues. CDR3 residues: CASSGDPGWVYTDTQYF. The CDR3 nucleotides read TGTGCCAGCAGCGGAGATCCTGGCTGGGTCTACACAGATACGCAGTATTTT.

The DNA for the CDR3 is TGCGCCAGCAGCACCCACCTTAAACAAAGCTCCTACAATGAGCAGTTCTTC. Its translation is CASSTHLKQSSYNEQFF. V and J are TRBV5-1 and TRBJ2-1; D remains unclear. Trimming removed 4 bases from V and 0 bases from J, with 17 bases in between. This CDR3 has 17 residues. CDR1 and CDR2 from the germline V gene are SGHRS and YFSETQ. The whole variable domain, filled in from reference TRBV5-1 and TRBJ2-1, reads KAGVTQTPRYLIKTRGQQVTLSCSPISGHRSVSWYQQTPGQGLQFLFEYFSETQRNKGNFPGRFSGRQFSNSRSEMNVSTLELGDSALYLCASSTHLKQSSYNEQFFGPGTRLTVL.

The DNA for the CDR3 is TGTGCCACCAGTGATTTGAGGCAGGGAATTGATCAGCCCCAGCATTTT. Protein: CATSDLRQGIDQPQHF. The rearrangement joins TRBV24-1 to TRBJ1-5; D is perhaps TRBD1 (5 bases). Germline V lookup: CDR1 KGHDR, CDR2 SFDVKD. The CDR3 is 16 amino acids. The V gene lost 0 bases and the J gene lost 5 bases, with 13 bases spanning the gap.

This clonotype was counted a single time. The CDR3: CAICFTPGTGPGANVLTF. CDR3 nucleotides: TGTGCCATCTGTTTTACCCCTGGGACAGGGCCTGGGGCCAACGTCCTGACTTTC. This sequence joins TRBV12-3 or TRBV12-4 and TRBJ2-6; TRBD1 aligns across 9 bases. V shed 10 bases and J 2 bases; nucleotides not matched to a gene: 15. This CDR3 region has 18 residues.

The J gene is TRBJ2-3, the V gene TRBV18, with 9 positions matching TRBD1. Germline CDR1 and CDR2: KGHSH and LQKENI. V was clipped by 4 bases and J by 4 bases; unmatched bases: 0. The CDR3 spans 13 residues. CDR3 bases: TGTGCCAGCTCACGGACAGGGGCAGATACGCAGTATTTT. Residues: CASSRTGADTQYF.

Ten or more counts support this clonotype. This chain uses TRBV12-3 or TRBV12-4 with TRBJ2-1; 14 positions match TRBD2. There are 22 residues in the CDR3. V shed 3 bases, J shed 0 bases, and the junction held 16 bases outside the gene matches. The CDR3, as DNA: TGTGCCAGCAGTTTGGGTTTGCTCGGACTAGCGGGAGGAGGAAACTCCTACAATGAGCAGTTCTTC. Translation gives CASSLGLLGLAGGGNSYNEQFF.

There are a few counts of this clonotype. The gene calls are TRBV9 and TRBJ2-5; 7 bases agree with TRBD2. This CDR3 is built from 14 residues. J lost 1 base, V lost 5 bases, and 5 bases had no gene match. The germline CDR1 and CDR2 sequences are SGDLS and YYNGEE. The CDR3 nucleotides read TGTGCCAGCAGTGCGACTAGCCTCCAAGAGACCCAGTACTTC. Translated: CASSATSLQETQYF.

This chain uses TRBV10-3 with TRBJ2-7; 14 positions agree with TRBD2. Trimming at V came to 10 bases and at J to 5 bases, leaving 13 bases not matched to a gene. Germline values: CDR1 ENHRY, CDR2 SYGVKD. CDR3 length equals 16 residues. CDR3 DNA: TGTGCCACCACCGGGACTAGCGGGAGACGGAGCAACGAGCAGTACTTC. Translated: CATTGTSGRRSNEQYF.

On this clonotype: An end of the junction differs from the germline gene, which may be a read error. The V and J genes are TRBV4-1 and TRBJ2-7; D ambiguous. This CDR3 contains 14 residues. Germline CDR1 MGHRA, CDR2 YSYEKL. The CDR3 reads CASSQDLTLYGQYF. The CDR3 DNA follows: TGCGCCAGCAGCCAAGATCTCACACTATACGGGCAGTACTTC.